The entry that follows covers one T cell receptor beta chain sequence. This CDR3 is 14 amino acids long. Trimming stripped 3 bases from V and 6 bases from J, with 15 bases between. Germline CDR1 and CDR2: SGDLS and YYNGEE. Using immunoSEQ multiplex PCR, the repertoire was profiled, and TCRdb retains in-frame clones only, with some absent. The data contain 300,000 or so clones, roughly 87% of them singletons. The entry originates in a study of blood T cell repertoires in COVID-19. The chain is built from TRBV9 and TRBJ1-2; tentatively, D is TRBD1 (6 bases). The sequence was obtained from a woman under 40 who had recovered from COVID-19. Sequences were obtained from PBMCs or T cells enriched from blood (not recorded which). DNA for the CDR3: TGTGCCAGCAGCGGGGGCAGGGGACTAAATGGCTACACCTTC. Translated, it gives CASSGGRGLNGYTF.